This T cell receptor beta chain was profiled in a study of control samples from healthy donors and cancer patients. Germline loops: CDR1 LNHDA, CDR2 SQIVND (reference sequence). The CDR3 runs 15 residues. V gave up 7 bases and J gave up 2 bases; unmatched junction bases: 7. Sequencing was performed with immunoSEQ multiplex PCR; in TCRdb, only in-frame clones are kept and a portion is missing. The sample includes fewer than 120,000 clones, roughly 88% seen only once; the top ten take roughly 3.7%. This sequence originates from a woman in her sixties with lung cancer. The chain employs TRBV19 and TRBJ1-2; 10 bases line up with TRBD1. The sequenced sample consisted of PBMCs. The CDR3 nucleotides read TGTGCCAGTACCACAGGGACAGGGGAAAACTATGGCTACACCTTC. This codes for CASTTGTGENYGYTF.